These T cell receptor beta chains were read from a single sample in a study of vaccination and CD4 T cells after COVID-19. These receptors lack a known antigen. TCRdb reprocessed the PCR reads via MiXCR and lists one record per CDR3 protein. The table shows some 9,300 distinct CDR3 sequences, with around a quarter occurring only once. Here the sequenced sample was CD4+ T cells from blood, cultured in vitro, taken before SARS-CoV-2 vaccination. These receptors all come from a human donor who received a COVID-19 vaccine. The CDR3 runs from the conserved cysteine through the conserved F or W. D genes are given only for firm matches. Clone size appears in some rows only: once, few, many, or a class for an expanded clone.

cdr3_length: 15; d_call: NA; v_call: TRBV11-3; clone_size: NA; j_call: TRBJ2-1; cdr3_nt: TGTGCCAGCAGCTTAGGTAGCGCTCCGAACAATGAGCAGTTCTTC; cdr3_aa: CASSLGSAPNNEQFF
cdr3_length: 13; d_call: NA; v_call: TRBV20-1; clone_size: NA; j_call: TRBJ2-3; cdr3_nt: TGCAGTGCTAGCGGGGTCAGCACAGATACGCAGTATTTT; cdr3_aa: CSASGVSTDTQYF
cdr3_length: 15; d_call: TRBD2; v_call: TRBV5-4; clone_size: NA; j_call: TRBJ2-5; cdr3_nt: TGTGCCAGCAGCTTGGGCGGGGGGGGCGACGGGACCCAGTACTTC; cdr3_aa: CASSLGGGGDGTQYF
cdr3_length: 16; d_call: NA; v_call: TRBV19; clone_size: few; j_call: TRBJ2-5; cdr3_nt: TGTGCCAGTAGTATACAAGCCGGGGGTACCCAAGAGACCCAGTACTTC; cdr3_aa: CASSIQAGGTQETQYF
cdr3_length: 14; d_call: NA; v_call: TRBV6-1; clone_size: NA; j_call: TRBJ2-2; cdr3_nt: TGTGCCAGCAATGAATTCGCGAACACCGGGAAGCTGTTTTTT; cdr3_aa: CASNEFANTGKLFF
cdr3_length: 13; d_call: NA; v_call: TRBV20-1; clone_size: few; j_call: TRBJ2-2; cdr3_nt: TGCAGTGCTAGACCGGGGAACACCGGGGAGCTGTTTTTT; cdr3_aa: CSARPGNTGELFF
cdr3_length: 16; d_call: NA; v_call: TRBV21-1; clone_size: NA; j_call: TRBJ2-3; cdr3_nt: TGTGCCAGCAGCAATTACGGGACGGAGAGCACAGATACGCAGTATTTT; cdr3_aa: CASSNYGTESTDTQYF
cdr3_length: 15; d_call: NA; v_call: TRBV7-2; clone_size: few; j_call: TRBJ2-2; cdr3_nt: TGTGCCAGCAGCTTACAATCGGGGAACACCGGGGAGCTGTTTTTT; cdr3_aa: CASSLQSGNTGELFF
cdr3_length: 13; d_call: NA; v_call: TRBV6-1; clone_size: few; j_call: TRBJ2-3; cdr3_nt: TGTGCCAGCACCTACGGGTACACAGATACGCAGTATTTT; cdr3_aa: CASTYGYTDTQYF
cdr3_length: 19; d_call: NA; v_call: TRBV10-3; clone_size: NA; j_call: TRBJ1-6; cdr3_nt: TGTGCCATCAGTGAGGCGTCGGGAGCAGGGAGCTCCTATAATTCACCCCTCCACTTT; cdr3_aa: CAISEASGAGSSYNSPLHF
cdr3_length: 13; d_call: NA; v_call: TRBV24-1; clone_size: NA; j_call: TRBJ2-5; cdr3_nt: TGTGCCACCTCGGAGGGGGGAGTAGAGACCCAGTACTTC; cdr3_aa: CATSEGGVETQYF